A selection of T cell receptor beta chains follows, all from one sample in a study of blood T cell repertoires in COVID-19. Clones were read by immunoSEQ multiplex PCR, and TCRdb kept only the in-frame ones, dropping some. The repertoire holds 60,000 or so clones, with about nine tenths as singletons. The sample consisted of peripheral blood. These receptors originate from a human donor with active COVID-19. The donor label of this sample is uncertain. Each CDR3 is given with its conserved first and last residue. Fields, in order: V gene, clone size, D gene, J gene, CDR3 DNA, CDR3 protein. The D gene is left open where the match is weak. A clone size is listed for some rows: how often the clone was seen (once, few, many), or a class if it is expanded.

v_call: TRBV3-1/TRBV3-2
clone_size: once
d_call: TRBD2
j_call: TRBJ2-7
cdr3_nt: TGTGCCAGCAGCCAAGGGTCGGGGGGTAGCTCCTACGAGCAGTACTTC
cdr3_aa: CASSQGSGGSSYEQYF

v_call: TRBV30
clone_size: NA
d_call: NA
j_call: TRBJ1-3
cdr3_nt: TGTGCCTGGAGTGAGAGGGGGACGGGAAACACCATATATTTT
cdr3_aa: CAWSERGTGNTIYF

v_call: TRBV5-4
clone_size: NA
d_call: TRBD1
j_call: TRBJ2-2
cdr3_nt: TGTGCCAGCAGCTGGACAGGGGGCTCGACCGGGGAGCTGTTTTTT
cdr3_aa: CASSWTGGSTGELFF

v_call: TRBV4-1
clone_size: NA
d_call: TRBD2
j_call: TRBJ2-7
cdr3_nt: TGCGCCAGCAGCCGAGAAGCGGGAGGGCCCTACGAGCAGTACTTC
cdr3_aa: CASSREAGGPYEQYF

v_call: TRBV10-3
clone_size: NA
d_call: TRBD1
j_call: TRBJ1-1
cdr3_nt: TGTGCCATCAGTGAGGGCCGGGACAGGGGGCAAGGAAAGGTGGGCACTGAAGCTTTCTTT
cdr3_aa: CAISEGRDRGQGKVGTEAFF

v_call: TRBV5-1
clone_size: NA
d_call: NA
j_call: TRBJ2-5
cdr3_nt: TGCGCCAGCAGCTCGACTACAGGGGAGACCCAGTACTTC
cdr3_aa: CASSSTTGETQYF

v_call: TRBV7-8
clone_size: once
d_call: NA
j_call: TRBJ2-7
cdr3_nt: TGTGCCAGCAGCCCCCACAGTAACGAGCAGTACTTC
cdr3_aa: CASSPHSNEQYF

v_call: TRBV28
clone_size: NA
d_call: TRBD2
j_call: TRBJ2-5
cdr3_nt: TGTGCCAGCAGTTTACCCGGACTAGGGGTTGAGACCCAGTACTTC
cdr3_aa: CASSLPGLGVETQYF

v_call: TRBV10-3
clone_size: NA
d_call: TRBD2
j_call: TRBJ2-7
cdr3_nt: TGTGCCACCGGGGGTACTAGCGGAAGCTCCTACGAGCAGTACTTC
cdr3_aa: CATGGTSGSSYEQYF

v_call: TRBV28
clone_size: NA
d_call: NA
j_call: TRBJ1-5
cdr3_nt: TGTGCCAGCAGCGACGGGGGGGGAAGGGGTCAGCCCCAGCATTTT
cdr3_aa: CASSDGGGRGQPQHF

v_call: TRBV5-1
clone_size: NA
d_call: NA
j_call: TRBJ2-2
cdr3_nt: TGCGCCAGCAGCCGCAGGGCCGGGGAGCTGTTTTTT
cdr3_aa: CASSRRAGELFF

v_call: TRBV6-5
clone_size: once
d_call: TRBD1
j_call: TRBJ2-5
cdr3_nt: TGTGCCAGCAACCTCCGGCAGGGGGCGGGTGAGACCCAGTACTTC
cdr3_aa: CASNLRQGAGETQYF

v_call: TRBV7-2
clone_size: NA
d_call: TRBD1
j_call: TRBJ2-1
cdr3_nt: TGTGCCAGCAGCTTATTCGGGACAGGGTCCTCCTACAATGAGCAGTTCTTC
cdr3_aa: CASSLFGTGSSYNEQFF

v_call: TRBV19
clone_size: NA
d_call: NA
j_call: TRBJ2-1
cdr3_nt: TGTGCCAGTAGTATAGATGGCGGTTCCTACAATGAGCAGTTCTTC
cdr3_aa: CASSIDGGSYNEQFF

v_call: TRBV12-3/TRBV12-4
clone_size: few
d_call: TRBD1
j_call: TRBJ1-2
cdr3_nt: TGTGCCAGCAGGAAGACAGGGGATGCTGGCTACACCTTC
cdr3_aa: CASRKTGDAGYTF

v_call: TRBV4-1
clone_size: NA
d_call: TRBD1
j_call: TRBJ1-6
cdr3_nt: TGCGCCAGCAGCCAGAGCAGGGGGTCCTATAATTCACCCCTCCACTTT
cdr3_aa: CASSQSRGSYNSPLHF

v_call: TRBV5-1
clone_size: NA
d_call: NA
j_call: TRBJ2-6
cdr3_nt: TGCGCCAGCAGCTTGGCTCGGGGGACTGGGGCCAACGTCCTGACTTTC
cdr3_aa: CASSLARGTGANVLTF

v_call: TRBV5-4
clone_size: NA
d_call: NA
j_call: TRBJ1-2
cdr3_nt: TGTGCCAGCAGCTTCCACCTCAGGGGCAGGGGCTACACCTTC
cdr3_aa: CASSFHLRGRGYTF

v_call: TRBV4-1
clone_size: NA
d_call: NA
j_call: TRBJ1-6
cdr3_nt: TGCGCCAGCAGCCAAGATGCACAGGGATTTGCCTATAATTCACCCCTCCACTTT
cdr3_aa: CASSQDAQGFAYNSPLHF

v_call: TRBV10-3
clone_size: NA
d_call: TRBD1
j_call: TRBJ1-2
cdr3_nt: TGTGCCATCAGTACGGACAGGGACTATGGCTACACCTTC
cdr3_aa: CAISTDRDYGYTF